These 14 T cell receptor beta chains originate from one sample sequenced in a study of early T cells in non-severe SARS-CoV-2 infection. TCRdb fed the 5' RACE reads into MiXCR, producing one record per CDR3 protein. Counted here are roughly 56,000 distinct CDR3 sequences, more than 9% occurring once; the ten biggest clones make up less than 1.5%. Sequences were obtained from whole blood. The source of these receptors is an adult who was a healthcare worker with PCR-confirmed SARS-CoV-2 infection or an uninfected control (not recorded which).

This clonotype was found many times. The chain carries TRBV12-3 or TRBV12-4 and TRBJ1-3, with D possibly matching TRBD1 (6 bases). The CDR3 loop spans 14 amino acids. Trimming took 3 bases from V and 4 from J, leaving 10 bases between them. The CDR3 DNA is TGTGCCAGCAGTTTTGGGACATCCGGAAACACCATATATTTT. This codes for CASSFGTSGNTIYF.

This clonotype was detected many times. The J gene is TRBJ2-2, the V gene TRBV10-3; 7 bases fit TRBD1. From germline, CDR1 is ENHRY and CDR2 SYGVKD. CDR3 length: 16 residues. V was clipped by 3 bases and J by 5 bases; unmatched bases: 9. CDR3 residues: CAISESQNRGTGELFF. The CDR3 DNA reads as TGTGCCATCAGTGAAAGCCAGAACAGGGGAACCGGGGAGCTGTTTTTT.

The J gene is TRBJ2-2, the V gene TRBV2; D is possibly TRBD1 (6 bases). This CDR3 is 16 amino acids long. Trimming pared 3 bases from V and 2 bases from J, leaving 13 bases between. Germline values: CDR1 SNHLY, CDR2 FYNNEI. The CDR3 spells CASSDRQGFNTGELFF. For the CDR3, the DNA is TGTGCCAGCAGTGATCGGCAGGGGTTCAACACCGGGGAGCTGTTTTTT. Together with reference TRBV2 and TRBJ2-2, the CDR3 gives the full variable domain: EPEVTQTPSHQVTQMGQEVILRCVPISNHLYFYWYRQILGQKVEFLVSFYNNEISEKSEIFDDQFSVERPDGSNFTLKIRSTKLEDSAMYFCASSDRQGFNTGELFFGEGSRLTVL.

This clonotype was observed at least ten times. The rearrangement uses TRBV12-3 or TRBV12-4 and TRBJ1-2; D is perhaps TRBD1 (5 bases). Deletions cut 6 bases from V and 4 bases from J, with 15 bases between. The CDR3 length is 14 residues. CDR3 sequence: CASSQTVLSYGYTF. CDR3 nucleotide sequence: TGTGCCAGCAGCCAGACAGTCCTCTCCTATGGCTACACCTTC.

J is TRBJ1-5 and V is TRBV3-1; perhaps TRBD1 as D (5 bases). The V end was cut by 4 bases, the J end by 2 bases, with 9 bases between. Germline V gene data show CDR1 as LGHDT and CDR2 as YNNKEL (reference sequence). The CDR3 extends over 14 amino acids. CDR3 bases: TGTGCCAGCAGCCCGGGGGAGGGCAATCAGCCCCAGCATTTT. Translating it yields CASSPGEGNQPQHF.

This chain connects TRBV20-1 to TRBJ2-1; D might be TRBD1 (5 bases). This CDR3 is 15 amino acids long. Per the germline V gene, CDR1 is DFQATT and CDR2 is SNEGSKA (reference sequence). Trimming left V 0 bases short and J 2 bases short, with 11 bases between. The CDR3 region is CSARDPGLAYNEQFF. As DNA, the CDR3 is TGCAGTGCTAGAGATCCAGGGCTAGCCTACAATGAGCAGTTCTTC.

This chain uses TRBV6-2 or TRBV6-3 with TRBJ1-1; D is unresolved. The germline gives CDR1 MNHEY, CDR2 SVGEGT. The CDR3 runs 15 residues. Deletions cut 2 bases from V and 4 bases from J, with 14 bases between. DNA for the CDR3: TGTGCCAGCAGTTACAGGCCACACATTACCACTGAAGCTTTCTTT. It translates to CASSYRPHITTEAFF.

The chain employs TRBV5-5 and TRBJ2-1, with 7 bases identical to TRBD1. V shed 4 bases and J 9 bases; nucleotides not matched to a gene: 7. The CDR3 contains 13 residues. Germline CDR1 is SGHKS and CDR2 is YYEKEE (reference sequence). The CDR3 protein is CASSPHRGSEQFF. CDR3 nucleotides: TGTGCCAGCAGCCCGCACAGGGGAAGTGAGCAGTTCTTC.

This clonotype has at least ten counts. J is TRBJ1-1 and V is TRBV2, with TRBD1 identical over 7 bases. The CDR3 loop spans 13 amino acids. V lost 6 bases and J lost 4; bases outside the gene matches: 5. CDR1 and CDR2 from the germline V gene are SNHLY and FYNNEI. The CDR3 DNA reads as TGTGCCAGCAGGATGACAGGGCGCACTGAAGCTTTCTTT. Translating gives CASRMTGRTEAFF.

CDR3 nucleotides: TGTGCCAGCAGTACTGACGCTGCAACTAATGAAAAACTGTTTTTT. This encodes CASSTDAATNEKLFF. V is TRBV6-4 and J is TRBJ1-4, with D unresolved. Looked up from germline, CDR1 is MRHNA and CDR2 is SNTAGT. Trimming left V 5 bases short and J 0 bases short, with 10 bases between. CDR3 length: 15 residues.

This clonotype was picked up a small number of times. V and J are TRBV6-6 and TRBJ1-2, with 7 positions matching TRBD1. The CDR3 totals 13 residues. Looked up from germline, CDR1 is MNHNY and CDR2 is SVGAGI (reference sequence). J gave up 0 bases and V 8 bases, and 3 bases lay outside the gene matches. CDR3 region: CASGTAANYGYTF. The CDR3 DNA sequence: TGTGCCAGCGGGACAGCAGCTAACTATGGCTACACCTTC.

This clonotype has at least ten counts. The chain uses TRBV6-1 and TRBJ2-5; 10 positions agree with TRBD2. CDR1 MNHNS and CDR2 SASEGT come from the germline V gene. The CDR3 consists of 16 residues. The trim removed 5 bases at V and 0 bases at J, leaving 6 bases unmatched. The CDR3 DNA reads TGTGCCAGCAGTTCTAGCGGGGGCCATTACCAAGAGACCCAGTACTTC. It is translated as CASSSSGGHYQETQYF.

This chain joins TRBV11-3 and TRBJ2-7; 12 bases fit TRBD1. This CDR3 is built from 24 residues. With 3 bases clipped from V and 4 bases from J, the junction kept 31 bases outside the gene matches. Germline lookup yields CDR1 SGHNT and CDR2 YENEEA. The CDR3 is CASSLGCRDRGLVGTGGPPYEQYV. The CDR3 DNA is TGTGCCAGCAGCTTGGGCTGCCGGGACAGGGGCCTTGTGGGGACAGGGGGCCCTCCTTACGAGCAGTACGTC.

This clonotype was found a few times. The chain employs TRBV4-1 and TRBJ1-2; D possibly corresponds to TRBD1 (5 bases). This CDR3 comprises 16 residues. The V gene's germline CDR1 is MGHRA and CDR2 YSYEKL. With 3 bases removed from V and 3 bases from J, the gap between germline ends came to 17 bases. Here the CDR3 reads CASSHGTGGRDYGYTF. Written as DNA, the CDR3 is TGCGCCAGCAGCCACGGGACCGGGGGACGGGACTATGGCTACACCTTC.